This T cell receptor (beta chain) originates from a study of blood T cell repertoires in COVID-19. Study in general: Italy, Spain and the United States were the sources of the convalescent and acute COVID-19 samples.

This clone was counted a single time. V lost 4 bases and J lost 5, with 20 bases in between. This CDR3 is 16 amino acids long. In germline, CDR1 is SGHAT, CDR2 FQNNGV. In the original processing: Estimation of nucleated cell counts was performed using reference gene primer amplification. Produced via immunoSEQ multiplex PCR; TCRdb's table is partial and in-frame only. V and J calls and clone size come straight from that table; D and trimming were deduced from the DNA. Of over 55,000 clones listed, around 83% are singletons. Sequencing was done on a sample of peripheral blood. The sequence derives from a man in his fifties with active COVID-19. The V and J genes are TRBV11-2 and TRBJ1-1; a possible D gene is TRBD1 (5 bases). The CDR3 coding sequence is TGTGCCAGCAGCTCCGGACACTATGCTAAGGGGACTGAAGCTTTCTTT. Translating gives CASSSGHYAKGTEAFF.